This is a list of T cell receptor beta chains from one sample in a study of blood T cell repertoires in COVID-19. The protocol was immunoSEQ multiplex PCR, while the TCRdb copy is restricted to in-frame clones and leaves out a portion. The sample includes about 250,000 clones, around 88% of them seen just once. Source material: peripheral blood. The origin of the receptors is a man older than 75 with acute or convalescent COVID-19. Both conserved end residues are part of each CDR3. A D gene is named only where the DNA matches it firmly. Some rows have no size entry. The others give once, few or many, or a class for an expanded clone.

clone size: NA
D gene: TRBD2
J gene: TRBJ2-1
V gene: TRBV7-9
CDR3 DNA: TGTGCCAGCAAAGGGACTAGCGGCCACAATGAGCAGTTCTTC
CDR3 protein: CASKGTSGHNEQFF

clone size: NA
D gene: NA
J gene: TRBJ2-1
V gene: TRBV7-8
CDR3 DNA: TGTGCCAGCAGATCATCGAGCTCCTACAATGAGCAGTTCTTC
CDR3 protein: CASRSSSSYNEQFF

clone size: once
D gene: TRBD2
J gene: TRBJ2-7
V gene: TRBV10-2
CDR3 DNA: TGCGCCAGCAGTGAGAGCGGGAGGGCCTACGAGCAGTACTTC
CDR3 protein: CASSESGRAYEQYF

clone size: NA
D gene: TRBD1
J gene: TRBJ2-7
V gene: TRBV9
CDR3 DNA: TGTGCCAGCAGTCCCAGGGGGACCAGTAACGAGCAGTACTTC
CDR3 protein: CASSPRGTSNEQYF

clone size: NA
D gene: TRBD2
J gene: TRBJ2-2
V gene: TRBV5-7
CDR3 DNA: TGTGCCAGCGGGGAGGGCGGGGAGCTGTTTTTT
CDR3 protein: CASGEGGELFF

clone size: NA
D gene: NA
J gene: TRBJ1-1
V gene: TRBV9
CDR3 DNA: TGTGCCAGCAGCCTACAGGTGAACACTGAAGCTTTCTTT
CDR3 protein: CASSLQVNTEAFF

clone size: NA
D gene: NA
J gene: TRBJ2-2
V gene: TRBV3-1/TRBV3-2
CDR3 DNA: TGTGCCAGCAGCCAAGATCGCGGTGAGGGAACCGGGGAGCTGTTTTTT
CDR3 protein: CASSQDRGEGTGELFF

clone size: NA
D gene: NA
J gene: TRBJ2-3
V gene: TRBV25-1
CDR3 DNA: TGTGCCAGCAGTGAATTCGGGAGTGGCGATACGCAGTATTTT
CDR3 protein: CASSEFGSGDTQYF

clone size: NA
D gene: NA
J gene: TRBJ2-2
V gene: TRBV6-5
CDR3 DNA: TGTGCCAGCAGCAACCGCGCCGGGGAGCTGTTTTTT
CDR3 protein: CASSNRAGELFF

clone size: NA
D gene: NA
J gene: TRBJ1-5
V gene: TRBV6-4
CDR3 DNA: TGTGCCAGCAGTGACGAGGTATCTTCGGGGCCCCAGCATTTT
CDR3 protein: CASSDEVSSGPQHF

clone size: NA
D gene: NA
J gene: TRBJ1-1
V gene: TRBV29-1
CDR3 DNA: TGCAGCGCCTTAGGGGCAGGCGGGATAACTGAAGCTTTCTTT
CDR3 protein: CSALGAGGITEAFF

clone size: NA
D gene: NA
J gene: TRBJ2-7
V gene: TRBV6-5
CDR3 DNA: TGTGCCAGCAGAACCGCCGTCGGACAGTACGAGCAGTACTTC
CDR3 protein: CASRTAVGQYEQYF

clone size: NA
D gene: NA
J gene: TRBJ1-6
V gene: TRBV2
CDR3 DNA: TGTGCCAGCAGTCAAGGCGGGAGCTCCTATAATTCACCCCTCCACTTT
CDR3 protein: CASSQGGSSYNSPLHF

clone size: NA
D gene: NA
J gene: TRBJ2-7
V gene: TRBV7-3
CDR3 DNA: TGTGCCAGCAGCCGAGGGATAGGGTACGAGCAGTACTTC
CDR3 protein: CASSRGIGYEQYF

clone size: NA
D gene: TRBD1
J gene: TRBJ1-4
V gene: TRBV12-5
CDR3 DNA: TGTGCTAGTGGTGTAGGACAGGGGGATAGTGAAAAACTGTTTTTT
CDR3 protein: CASGVGQGDSEKLFF